Listed below are T cell receptor beta chains from one sample, sequenced in a study of shared clonotypes between healthy human individuals. Sequencing used immunoSEQ multiplex PCR; TCRdb keeps in-frame clones, though not all of them. Among around 1,000,000 clones listed, 70% to 85% were seen once. Source material: memory CD4+ T cells from PBMCs. These receptors were collected from a man aged 18 to 29 in good health. Some clones in this sample may be carry-over from other donors' samples. Both conserved end residues are part of each CDR3. D genes are given only for firm matches. Where a row states a size, it is once, few, many or the class of an expanded clone; other rows omit it.

clone_size	v_call	j_call	d_call	cdr3_aa	cdr3_nt
-	TRBV2	TRBJ1-4	-	CASSWGPNEKLFF	TGTGCCAGCAGTTGGGGGCCCAATGAAAAACTGTTTTTT
-	TRBV5-1	TRBJ1-3	-	CASSFSGTSGNTIYF	TGCGCCAGCAGCTTTTCCGGGACATCTGGAAACACCATATATTTT
few	TRBV11-2	TRBJ1-2	-	CASSPRGLEGYTF	TGTGCCAGCAGCCCCCGCGGATTAGAAGGCTACACCTTC
once	TRBV28	TRBJ2-7	-	CASGRLVTYEQYF	TGTGCCAGTGGACGACTCGTCACCTACGAGCAGTACTTC
-	TRBV7-2	TRBJ2-3	-	CASSLGVATDTQYF	TGTGCCAGCAGCTTGGGCGTAGCTACAGATACGCAGTATTTT
-	TRBV5-4	TRBJ2-3	-	CASSLATDGDTQYF	TGTGCCAGCAGCTTGGCGACAGATGGGGATACGCAGTATTTT
-	TRBV28	TRBJ2-7	TRBD1	CASSPTGFTEQYF	TGTGCCAGCAGTCCGACAGGGTTTACCGAGCAGTACTTC
few	TRBV18	TRBJ1-5	-	CASSPKQTGQPQHF	TGTGCCAGCTCACCAAAACAGACAGGCCAGCCCCAGCATTTT
-	TRBV28	TRBJ2-7	-	CASSLSGASGSYEQYF	TGTGCCAGCAGTCTCTCGGGGGCTAGCGGCTCCTACGAGCAGTACTTC
-	TRBV5-3	TRBJ2-7	TRBD2	CARSLGGLAGGNRYEQYF	TGTGCCAGAAGCCTGGGGGGACTAGCGGGAGGGAACCGCTACGAGCAGTACTTC
-	TRBV4-2	TRBJ2-1	TRBD2	CASSQTSGRVNEQFF	TGTGCCAGCAGCCAAACTAGCGGGAGAGTCAATGAGCAGTTCTTC
-	TRBV4-1	TRBJ1-3	-	CASSQVSLQENTIYF	TGCGCCAGCAGCCAAGTTTCGTTACAAGAAAACACCATATATTTT
-	TRBV5-1	TRBJ2-1	TRBD2	CASSLGASGNEQFF	TGCGCCAGCAGCTTGGGAGCTAGCGGAAATGAGCAGTTCTTC
-	TRBV5-4	TRBJ2-7	TRBD2	CASSRMGTFAGDYEQYF	TGTGCCAGCAGCCGAATGGGGACCTTCGCGGGAGATTACGAGCAGTACTTC
-	TRBV10-3	TRBJ1-2	-	CAISESKTAYGYTF	TGTGCCATCAGTGAGTCCAAGACTGCCTATGGCTACACCTTC